These 3 T cell receptor beta chains were sequenced from one sample in a study of blood T cell repertoires in COVID-19. TCRdb keeps only in-frame clones here, not all; method: immunoSEQ multiplex PCR. Of some 83,000 clones listed, around 90% are singletons. The specimen sequenced was peripheral blood. All receptors come from an elderly man with active or convalescent COVID-19.

The chain has TRBV21-1 and TRBJ2-7; the table's D call TRBD1 went unverified against the DNA. TRBV21-1 corresponds to a pseudogene. The CDR3 is made up of 19 amino acids. The CDR3 here is CASSRADCRARLKSYEQYV. DNA of the CDR3: TGTGCCAGCAGCAGGGCCGATTGCAGGGCTAGGTTGAAGTCCTACGAGCAGTACGTC.

The chain is built from TRBV18 and TRBJ2-1; tentatively, D is TRBD1 (5 bases). The CDR3 extends over 15 amino acids. Per germline, CDR1 KGHSH and CDR2 LQKENI. V shed 6 bases and J shed 0 bases, with 12 bases lying between them. The CDR3 loop is CASSEGDPSYNEQFF. As DNA, the CDR3 is TGTGCCAGCTCGGAAGGGGATCCCTCCTACAATGAGCAGTTCTTC.

The chain links TRBV24-1 to TRBJ1-5, with TRBD1 matching over 11 bases. CDR3 length: 16 amino acids. The trim removed 3 bases at V and 5 bases at J, leaving 5 bases unmatched. Germline V lookup: CDR1 KGHDR, CDR2 SFDVKD. The CDR3 nucleotides read TGTGCCACCAGTGATACCCGGACAGGGGGCGATCAGCCCCAGCATTTT. Translated, it gives CATSDTRTGGDQPQHF.